The present T cell receptor beta chain was sequenced within a study of PD-L1 blockade in urothelial cancer. Turning to the study itself: Patients with male sex and bladder-origin urothelial cancer accounted for most of the roughly 30 enrolled.

Stated time point: pretreatment peripheral blood. Germline V gene lookup returns CDR1 SGDLS and CDR2 YYNGEE. The CDR3 is 17 amino acids. Trimming removed 0 bases from V and 1 base from J; junction bases left unmatched: 3. The method was immunoSEQ multiplex PCR; TCRdb's version includes in-frame clones alone and lacks a portion of them. The profile shows roughly 90,000 clones, about 90% of them singletons. The material sequenced was PBMCs, taken around atezolizumab (anti-PD-L1) treatment. The chain has TRBV9 and TRBJ2-3; 12 bases match TRBD2. The sequence was collected from an elderly woman with urothelial cancer. CDR3 in DNA: TGTGCCAGCAGCGTAGACCTAGCGGGAGGGCGCACAGATACGCAGTATTTT. Its translation is CASSVDLAGGRTDTQYF.